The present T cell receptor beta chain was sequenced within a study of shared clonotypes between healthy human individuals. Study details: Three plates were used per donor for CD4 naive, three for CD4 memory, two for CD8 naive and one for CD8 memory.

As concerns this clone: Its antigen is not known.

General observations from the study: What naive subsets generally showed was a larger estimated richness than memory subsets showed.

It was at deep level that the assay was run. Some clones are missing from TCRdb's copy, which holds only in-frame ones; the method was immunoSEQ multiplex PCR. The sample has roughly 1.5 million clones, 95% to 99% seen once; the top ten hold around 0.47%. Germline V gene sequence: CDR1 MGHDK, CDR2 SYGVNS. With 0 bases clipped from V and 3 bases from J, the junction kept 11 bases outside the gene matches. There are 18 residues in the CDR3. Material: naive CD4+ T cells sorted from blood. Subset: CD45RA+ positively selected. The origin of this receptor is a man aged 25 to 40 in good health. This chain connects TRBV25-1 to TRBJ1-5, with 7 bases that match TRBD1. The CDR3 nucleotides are TGTGCCAGCAGTGAATATTCGCTGGGAGGGGGCTTCAATCAGCCCCAGCATTTT. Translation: CASSEYSLGGGFNQPQHF.